Below, 26 T cell receptor beta chains from the same sample are listed, as sequenced in a study of blood T cell repertoires in COVID-19. The table came from immunoSEQ multiplex PCR; TCRdb's copy has only in-frame clones and leaves some out. In the table there are roughly 280,000 clones, approximately 89% of which are singletons. The specimen was PBMCs or T cells enriched from blood (not recorded which). The receptor set was obtained from a woman aged 55-70 years who had recovered from COVID-19.

The rearrangement links TRBV7-9 to TRBJ2-7, with 11 nucleotides matching TRBD2. V dropped 1 base and J dropped 7; count of bases not matched to a gene: 6. This CDR3 is 15 amino acids long. Germline V gene lookup returns CDR1 SEHNR and CDR2 FQNEAQ (reference sequence). CDR3 amino acids: CASSLVVAGGKEQYF. As DNA, the CDR3 is TGTGCCAGCAGCTTAGTTGTAGCGGGAGGGAAAGAGCAGTACTTC.

This clone appeared once. V and J are TRBV13 and TRBJ1-1, with D hard to call. From germline, CDR1 is PRHDT and CDR2 FYEKMQ (reference sequence). The V end lost 5 bases, the J end lost 2 bases, and 6 bases lay between the germline ends. The CDR3 sequence is 12 residues long. In nucleotides, the CDR3 is TGTGCCAGCAGCCTTAGCAACACTGAAGCTTTCTTT. Translation: CASSLSNTEAFF.

This chain uses TRBV24-1 with TRBJ2-3, with TRBD2 as a possible D gene (5 bases). The CDR3 consists of 13 residues. Germline CDR1 reads KGHDR; CDR2 reads SFDVKD. V dropped 1 base and J dropped 5 bases, with 6 bases sitting between them. CDR3 loop: CATSDFGVDTQYF. CDR3 coding DNA: TGTGCCACCAGTGATTTCGGGGTAGATACGCAGTATTTT.

V and J are TRBV10-3 and TRBJ1-1; 7 positions agree with TRBD1. CDR3 length: 14 residues. The J segment lost 1 base and the V segment lost 10 bases, leaving 9 bases of the junction unmatched. The germline V gene encodes CDR1 ENHRY and CDR2 SYGVKD. CDR3 bases: TGTGCCACCAACCCAGGGACAGCGAACACTGAAGCTTTCTTT. This codes for CATNPGTANTEAFF.

The J gene is TRBJ1-4, the V gene TRBV7-2, with D possibly TRBD1 on 6 matching bases. Germline loops: CDR1 SGHTA, CDR2 FQGNSA. V was shortened by 5 bases and J by 4 bases, with 14 bases between the two germline ends. The CDR3 consists of 15 residues. The CDR3 protein is CASSLQGWGNEKLFF. CDR3 DNA: TGTGCCAGCAGCCTACAGGGTTGGGGTAATGAAAAACTGTTTTTT.

The chain couples TRBV3-1 (or the pseudogene TRBV3-2) to TRBJ2-2, with TRBD1 matching 7 bases. V shed 1 base, J shed 2 bases, and the junction held 4 bases outside the gene matches. The CDR3 loop spans 16 amino acids. Germline values: CDR1 LGHDT, CDR2 YNNKEL (reference sequence). The CDR3 coding sequence is TGTGCCAGCAGCCAAGGAGGGGGCACCAACACCGGGGAGCTGTTTTTT. This sequence encodes CASSQGGGTNTGELFF.

CDR3 nucleotides: TGTGCCAGTAGTATAAACTCCGGGACGAACACCGGGGAGCTGTTTTTT. Encoded protein: CASSINSGTNTGELFF. The chain employs TRBV19 and TRBJ2-2; a weak D match, TRBD2 (5 bases). Germline-derived CDR1 and CDR2 are LNHDA and SQIVND (reference sequence). The CDR3 loop spans 16 amino acids. V was pared by 2 bases and J by 0 bases, with 10 bases between.

The V call is TRBV30, the J call TRBJ1-5, with D tentatively TRBD1 (5 bases). The length of the CDR3 is 13 residues. Trimming left V 1 base short and J 7 bases short, with 11 bases between. Germline V gene sequence: CDR1 GTSNPN, CDR2 SVGIG (reference sequence). CDR3 bases: TGTGCCTGGAGTGGCAGGGTGGAGCAGCCCCAGCATTTT. It is translated as CAWSGRVEQPQHF.

J is TRBJ1-6 and V is TRBV7-9, with unresolved D. Trimming shortened V by 1 base and J by 9 bases, and 7 bases separated the two germline ends. The germline V gene encodes CDR1 SEHNR and CDR2 FQNEAQ (reference sequence). The CDR3 length is 13 residues. CDR3 amino acids: CASSLEQISPLHF. CDR3 in DNA: TGTGCCAGCAGCTTAGAACAGATTTCACCCCTCCACTTT.

This chain's CDR3 is CASRKGTGDFGELFF. The CDR3 DNA sequence: TGCGCCAGCAGGAAAGGGACAGGGGATTTCGGGGAGCTGTTTTTT. V usage is TRBV5-1 and J usage is TRBJ2-2, with 10 bases matching TRBD1. The CDR3 runs to 15 residues. Looked up from germline, CDR1 is SGHRS and CDR2 is YFSETQ. Trimming took 5 bases from V and 7 from J; bases not matched to a gene: 8.

This chain uses TRBV15 with TRBJ2-1; 8 bases map to TRBD1. The germline V gene has CDR1 LNHNV and CDR2 YYDKDF (reference sequence). This CDR3 region has 15 residues. V shed 0 bases and J 6 bases; nucleotides not matched to a gene: 4. This chain's CDR3 is CATSRDVQGVNEQFF. In nucleotides, the CDR3 is TGTGCCACCAGCAGAGATGTACAGGGGGTCAATGAGCAGTTCTTC.

The CDR3 DNA reads as TGTGCCAGCAGTCCGGACAGGGATGTGTACGAGCAGTACTTC. Protein sequence: CASSPDRDVYEQYF. The V gene is TRBV7-2, the J gene TRBJ2-7, with 8 nucleotides matching TRBD1. Germline-derived CDR1 and CDR2 are SGHTA and FQGNSA. The CDR3 has 14 residues. The trim removed 6 bases at V and 4 bases at J, leaving 8 bases unmatched.

The chain joins TRBV12-2 to TRBJ2-7; the table names TRBD2, a call not compared with the DNA. TRBV12-2 has pseudogene status. This CDR3 is 13 amino acids long. Here the CDR3 reads CASRYGVNYEQYF. DNA for the CDR3: TGTGCAAGTCGCTACGGGGTGAACTACGAGCAGTACTTC.

The chain is built from TRBV18 and TRBJ1-5; 10 bases match TRBD1. This CDR3 spans 20 amino acids. Looked up from germline, CDR1 is KGHSH and CDR2 is LQKENI. The junction had 16 bases not matched to a gene; V was cut back by 2 bases and J by 3 bases. DNA for the CDR3: TGTGCCAGCTCACCAGAGATCCTAAACGCCAGACAGGGGGCCAATCAGCCCCAGCATTTT. It encodes CASSPEILNARQGANQPQHF. Full variable domain (missing parts from reference TRBV18 and TRBJ1-5): NAGVMQNPRHLVRRRGQEARLRCSPMKGHSHVYWYRQLPEEGLKFMVYLQKENIIDESGMPKERFSAEFPKEGPSILRIQQVVRGDSAAYFCASSPEILNARQGANQPQHFGDGTRLSIL.

The chain uses TRBV7-9 and TRBJ1-5, with TRBD1 as a possible D gene (6 bases). Germline V gene data show CDR1 as SEHNR and CDR2 as FQNEAQ (reference sequence). The CDR3 contains 15 residues. The V and J ends lost 5 bases and 0 bases respectively, with 11 bases between them. In DNA form, the CDR3 reads TGTGCCAGCAGCCCTAGGGGGAATAGCAATCAGCCCCAGCATTTT. Protein: CASSPRGNSNQPQHF.

The chain couples TRBV7-8 to TRBJ2-5; TRBD1 aligns across 7 bases. The CDR3 extends over 15 amino acids. The germline V gene encodes CDR1 SGHVS and CDR2 FQNEAQ. The J segment lost 2 bases and the V segment lost 3 bases, leaving 6 bases of the junction unmatched. CDR3 protein: CASSFGQAPQETQYF. As DNA, the CDR3 is TGTGCCAGCAGCTTTGGACAGGCTCCACAAGAGACCCAGTACTTC.

V usage is TRBV19 and J usage is TRBJ1-5, with D possibly TRBD1 on 5 matching bases. The CDR3 sequence is 14 residues long. V shed 3 bases and J shed 4 bases, with 10 bases lying between them. Germline V gives CDR1 LNHDA, CDR2 SQIVND (reference sequence). In DNA, the CDR3 is TGTGCCAGTAGTATTGGCAGGGTGAATCAGCCCCAGCATTTT. It specifies CASSIGRVNQPQHF.

The chain has TRBV5-1 and TRBJ2-1; D possibly corresponds to TRBD2 (6 bases). CDR3 length: 15 residues. V was shortened by 4 bases and J by 0 bases, with 11 bases between the two germline ends. Germline CDR1 SGHRS, CDR2 YFSETQ. CDR3 in amino acids: CASSTLRGSYNEQFF. The CDR3 bases are TGCGCCAGCAGCACCTTGCGGGGCTCCTACAATGAGCAGTTCTTC.

CDR3 DNA sequence: TGCGCCAGCAGCTTGACGACAGCCTCTGGAAACACCATATATTTT. This encodes CASSLTTASGNTIYF. The V call is TRBV5-1, the J call TRBJ1-3; D possibly corresponds to TRBD1 (5 bases). This CDR3 comprises 15 residues. The V end lost 1 base, the J end lost 0 bases, and 8 bases lay between the germline ends. Germline loops: CDR1 SGHRS, CDR2 YFSETQ. The whole variable domain, remainder taken from reference TRBV5-1 and TRBJ1-3, is KAGVTQTPRYLIKTRGQQVTLSCSPISGHRSVSWYQQTPGQGLQFLFEYFSETQRNKGNFPGRFSGRQFSNSRSEMNVSTLELGDSALYLCASSLTTASGNTIYFGEGSWLTVV.

This clone was picked up one time. CDR3 sequence: CASSQNRDSYGYTF. The CDR3 region has the DNA TGTGCCAGCAGCCAAAACAGGGATAGCTATGGCTACACCTTC. This sequence joins TRBV3-1 (or the pseudogene TRBV3-2) and TRBJ1-2; the D gene is possibly TRBD1 (6 bases). The CDR3 runs 14 residues. The V end lost 2 bases, the J end lost 4 bases, and 11 bases lay between the germline ends. CDR1 is LGHDT and CDR2 is YNNKEL in the germline V gene (reference sequence).

The chain has TRBV7-8 and TRBJ2-1; D is unresolved. The CDR3 length is 14 residues. Germline V lookup: CDR1 SGHVS, CDR2 FQNEAQ. V lost 3 bases to trimming and J lost 2 bases, with 8 bases between them. The CDR3 is CASSLTWAYNEQFF. The CDR3 DNA follows: TGTGCCAGCAGCTTGACATGGGCCTACAATGAGCAGTTCTTC.

The chain is built from TRBV19 and TRBJ1-5; D remains unclear. The CDR3 has 15 amino acids. The germline V gene encodes CDR1 LNHDA and CDR2 SQIVND (reference sequence). Trimming removed 3 bases at V and 0 bases at J, with 9 bases between. The CDR3 sequence is CASSIAGVSNQPQHF. The CDR3 bases are TGTGCCAGTAGTATTGCCGGGGTTAGCAATCAGCCCCAGCATTTT.

DNA for the CDR3: TGTGCCACCTCGGGCGAGGGTAACAATCAGCCCCAGCATTTT. Translation: CATSGEGNNQPQHF. V gene TRBV7-9 combines with J gene TRBJ1-5; D is uncertain. Trimming cost V 10 bases and J 3 bases, with 16 bases left between them. Looked up from germline, CDR1 is SEHNR and CDR2 is FQNEAQ (reference sequence). The CDR3 is 14 amino acids.

The chain employs TRBV7-8 and TRBJ2-2; TRBD1 is a possible D gene (6 bases). Germline V lookup: CDR1 SGHVS, CDR2 FQNEAQ. Between the trimmed V and J ends, which lost 4 bases and 7 bases, there was a span of 19 bases. This CDR3 has 16 residues. Here the CDR3 reads CASSSWRGGQIGELFF. CDR3 sequence (DNA): TGTGCCAGCAGCTCGTGGAGAGGGGGACAAATCGGGGAGCTGTTTTTT.

This clone was picked up one time. The chain joins TRBV9 to TRBJ2-7; TRBD2 agrees at 7 bases. From germline, CDR1 is SGDLS and CDR2 YYNGEE. V lost 2 bases to trimming and J lost 3 bases; unmatched junction nucleotides: 11. This CDR3 spans 16 amino acids. CDR3 amino acids: CASSVNPGLSLYEQYF. The CDR3 region has the DNA TGTGCCAGCAGCGTTAACCCGGGACTATCGCTCTACGAGCAGTACTTC. Full variable domain (rest looked up from reference TRBV9 and TRBJ2-7): DSGVTQTPKHLITATGQRVTLRCSPRSGDLSVYWYQQSLDQGLQFLIQYYNGEERAKGNILERFSAQQFPDLHSELNLSSLELGDSALYFCASSVNPGLSLYEQYFGPGTRLTVT.

This chain uses TRBV5-4 with TRBJ2-2; D is possibly TRBD1 (5 bases). The CDR3 consists of 14 residues. Trimming pared 4 bases from V and 1 base from J, leaving 8 bases between. Germline V gives CDR1 SGHNT, CDR2 YYREEE (reference sequence). Written as DNA, the CDR3 is TGTGCCAGCAGCGCCGGACAGAACACCGGGGAGCTGTTTTTT. Protein: CASSAGQNTGELFF.